This T cell receptor (beta chain) derives from a study of B cell selection in AIRE deficiency (dated by TCRdb to about 2019). Study-wide context: A comparison of TCRbeta repertoires of sorted blood CD4+ conventional T cells and regulatory T cells was made between AIRE-deficient patients and healthy controls. The TCR-sequenced cohort comprised roughly 5 AIRE-deficient APECED patients and roughly 5 healthy control donors. Beyond this particular receptor, the publication reports: Among 3,500 to 4,500 shared Treg TCRbeta sequences, 30% to 35% were found to be shared only among healthy donors and approximately 9.3% only among patients, suggesting that Treg selection is less efficient in the absence of AIRE. Shared Treg sequences had shorter CDR3s, reflecting a bias toward rearrangements with few non-templated nucleotide insertions. About 33% of the Treg TCRbeta sequences shared among healthy donors were detected in patient Tconv cells, suggesting that Treg-biased clones are diverted into the Tconv compartment. Sequencing covered only TCRbeta chains, and 35% to 45% of shared healthy-donor Treg sequences were also present in healthy Tconv, possibly due to differing TCRalpha chains. In terms of TCRBV gene usage, CDR3 length and TCR diversity, Tconv and Treg cells from AIRE-deficient patients looked similar to Tconv and Treg cells from healthy donors.

On this clone itself: The antigen it recognizes is unknown. Nothing much larger sits one base from this clone, and base qualities are not available.

V was cut back by 0 bases and J by 6 bases, leaving a gap of 3 bases between them. Counted from cysteine to phenylalanine, this CDR3 has 12 amino acids. CDR3 DNA is the only sequence kept; it has 36 bases, read in frame from the first base. CDR1 and CDR2, looked up from the germline V gene (reference sequence), are LNHNV and YYDKDF. The immunoSEQ platform was used to sequence the TCRbeta chains. In the authors' own workflow: When Treg repertoires were pooled, patients gave tens of thousands of distinct TCRbeta sequences, while healthy donors gave around 96,000. Treg TCRbeta sequences shared by two or more individuals were defined as public, and these public Treg TCRbeta sequences were subsequently searched for in Tconv repertoires. Differences between groups were assessed by Mann-Whitney U tests with Bonferroni-Dunn correction in GraphPad Prism 7.03. Not all clones reach the TCRdb copy of this immuneACCESS table, which keeps in-frame sequences only. Checked studies attribute under half of the gap to unresolved V genes and leave the rest unexplained. D and trimming come from the DNA, and the V and J calls and clone size come from that table. For this sample there are 18,000 or so clones; 93% appear just once. 0.89% of the sample comes from the top ten.

For sorting, regulatory T cells were defined as CD4+CD25hiCD127low/negative cells. Control samples were obtained from healthy donors who were not related to the patients. Tconv and Treg cells for TCRbeta sequencing were sorted on a FACSAria flow cytometer. Sorted cells were collected into 5-ml round-bottom polystyrene tubes, and dry cell pellets were frozen at -80°C before sequencing. The clonotype was recovered from a human donor in good health. The sample consisted of CD4+CD25+ Tregs sorted from PBMCs. Rearrangement joined TRBV15 to TRBJ1-5; no D gene can be assigned with confidence. The bases are TGTGCCACCAGCAGAGATGGTCAGCCCCAGCATTTT. The translation is CATSRDGQPQHF.